The following is a T cell receptor (beta chain) sequence with its context. The antigen it binds to is not known. No base qualities exist here, and no much larger clone lies one base off it. The cohort comprised under 700 healthy bone marrow donors. At the time of sampling, all cohort members were nominally healthy, though unrecorded immune exposures were likely present. The donor was CMV seropositive and belonged to the group of 250 to 350 seropositive cohort members. A peripheral blood sample was provided by each donor, and peripheral blood mononuclear cells were used for TCR beta sequencing. The Qiagen DNeasy Blood Extraction Kit was used to extract genomic DNA from the blood cell samples. The source of the sample is a study of cytomegalovirus exposure and HLA in healthy donors (dated by TCRdb to 2017 to 2019). At the level of the whole study: An earlier analysis of approximately 600 of the donors reported approximately 300 Gb of sequence data and more than 90 million unique TCR beta sequences from 150 million to 200 million T cells. In the later analysis, no new phenotypic data were used to find candidate immune exposures; instead, reliance was placed on TCR beta sequences and their occurrence across donors. Because of strong linkage in the cohort, four to six DR-DQ haplotypes were treated as single units for association and clustering. An early release that covered about 600 HLA-typed donors contained approximately 300 gigabases of sequencing data and roughly 84 million unique TCR sequences. Donor age, sex, ethnicity and CMV serostatus were collected together with the repertoire data. Class I and class II HLA loci were covered by the typing at four-digit resolution. Of the roughly 400 genotyped donors, less than 85% were placed in the genetic ancestry cluster associated with self-reported Caucasian donors. High-throughput TCR immunosequencing, statistical association of individual TCRs with disease status, and machine learning were combined to predict cytomegalovirus infection status. A later genetic analysis took genome-wide SNP genotypes for about 55% of the roughly 670 donors and used that subset as a discovery cohort. A later analysis re-examined previously published TCR beta repertoires from about 670 donors and added high-resolution HLA genotyping to investigate patterns of TCR occurrence. Typing coverage differed by locus: A, B, C, DRB1 and DQB1 were typed in roughly 620-630 donors, DQA1 in about 510, DPA1 in some 600, and DPB1 in 450 to 480. Every discovery cohort repertoire had been produced on one sequencing platform. An earlier analysis of nearly 600 of the donors applied high-throughput TCR beta sequencing to assess whether each TCR beta V gene segment acted as functional or pseudogenic. Using immunosequencing, the study profiled T cell repertoires from around 680 subjects and related those repertoires to cytomegalovirus serostatus. The study was designed to test whether signatures of past pathogen exposure could be identified by cataloging public T cell receptors. In addition to the first cohort of 650 to 750 subjects, a separate validation cohort of 130 or so different subjects was used. Among around 400 genotyped donors of the cohort, an average of 235,054 unique TCR beta nucleotide sequences were sequenced per donor, roughly a sixth of them non-productive.

The library was built by means of the immunoSEQ multiplex PCR assay. For the multiplex PCR, a mixture combining 60 forward primers for TCR Vbeta segments and 13 reverse primers for TCR Jbeta segments was used. The CDR3 region of rearranged TCR beta genes was amplified from genomic DNA by a multiplex PCR assay. The amplified TCR beta libraries were sequenced on the Illumina HiSeq System as 87-base-pair reads. The paper's data handling went like this. A later analysis counted 75 million to 100 million unique TCR beta chains across the 666 repertoires, and some 11 million of these chains were shared by at least two donors. To remove PCR and sequencing errors, raw reads were error-corrected and collapsed into unique sequences using a nearest-neighbor algorithm that merged closely related sequences. Alignment of CDR3 sequences to IMGT reference sequences was used to assign V, D and J gene segments. For a sequence to be retained, a match of at least six nucleotides to both a V gene segment and a J gene segment was required. A rearrangement counted as productive if the CDR3 had no stop codons and remained in frame with V and J, and every other rearrangement counted as non-productive. Following IMGT convention, CDR3 was defined as the stretch from the second conserved V-encoded cysteine to the conserved J-encoded phenylalanine. Sequences without an unambiguous match to a single V gene segment were excluded from the earlier analysis of several hundred of the donors. In an earlier analysis of approximately 590 of the donors, V segments were called functional above 56.7% productive rearrangements and were called segregating when the between-donor standard deviation exceeded 5%. A statistical classification framework was built for diagnosing cytomegalovirus status from the catalog of TCR beta chain sequences. In a later analysis, TCR nucleotide sequences were compared against IMGT/GENE-DB human TR gene sequences so that V and J genes could be assigned. A later analysis assigned CDR3 sequences and most-parsimonious VDJ recombination scenarios with the TCRdist pipeline. In a later analysis, each TCR beta chain was defined by its CDR3 amino acid sequence together with its V-gene family, and reads lacking a unique V-gene family were excluded. As a way to deal with suspected cross-contamination and a sequencing artifact, a later analysis dropped more than 500 nucleotide sequences that were highly shared and had low generation probability. In a later analysis, a clonal expansion index was calculated for each public chain from normalized within-repertoire ranks of inferred template counts. In a later analysis, generation probabilities were computed using a VDJ recombination model fitted to out-of-frame rearrangements, and the results were checked against IGoR. In a later analysis, hypergeometric tests were used to score TCR-TCR, TCR-HLA and TCR-CMV co-occurrence, with a repertoire-size bias correction applied to TCR pairs. In a later analysis, false discovery rates were estimated by permuting HLA or CMV assignments 20 times. In a later analysis, co-occurring TCRs were grouped with DBSCAN, and TCRdist sequence similarity was added when clustering was performed within HLA-allele-positive subsets. Repertoires with fewer than 30,000 or more than 120,000 public chains were left out of co-occurrence clustering, as were four to six repertoires with anomalous nucleotide sharing. TCRdb obtained this table from immuneACCESS and retained in-frame rearrangements with V and J assigned. These tables miss some clones; where compared with another copy, unresolved V genes account for less than half of the shortfall, and the remainder is unexplained. V, J and clone size were drawn from that table, and D and trimming were deduced from the DNA. The sample data list roughly 140,000 clones, and roughly 75% of these were observed just once. About 6.8% of the sample is in the top ten clones.

Overall results and qualifications from the work: A cluster of highly shared sequence variants was judged likely to represent a technical artifact of the sequencing pipeline. According to a later analysis, TCR association rates differed among HLA loci, with DRB1 alleles showing the most associated TCRs and HLA-C alleles showing the fewest. Immune exposure information for the cohort was limited to CMV serostatus. The presence/absence analyses assumed that sequencing depth was roughly uniform across donors, and that assumption may not be true. Most TCR sequences were observed very rarely across donors, whereas some public TCRs were present in many individuals. In a later genetic analysis, fewer N-insertions in productive TCRs were reported among donors in an Asian-associated ancestry cluster than the approximately 670-donor mean. Because the 87-base-pair reads could not distinguish some IMGT-functional V segments, including TRBV6-2 and TRBV6-3, those segments were excluded. This cohort had only TCR beta chains sequenced, and the lack of alpha or paired-chain data limited which features could be detected. A further reported finding was that TCR beta sequences accurately predicted the HLA-A and HLA-B alleles for most subjects in the first cohort. In a later analysis, several top co-occurrence clusters were reported to appear linked to parvovirus B19, influenza, CMV and Epstein-Barr virus. In vitro tests confirmed that a few of the cytomegalovirus-associated TCR beta chains recognize cytomegalovirus antigens. Linkage disequilibrium might explain the correlated functional status among segregating V segments, but an unknown experimental factor could not be excluded. Because HLA typing was unavailable for some donors at each locus, only the typed subset was used in association tests. Strong co-occurrence of HLA alleles, especially DR and DQ, made assigning TCR associations to individual alleles difficult. The authors suggested that the approach could potentially be generalized to other disease states and immunological phenotypes. An association between a missense DCLRE1C variant and V-gene and J-gene trimming of TCR beta chains was found in a later genetic analysis and replicated in an independent cohort. In a later analysis, HLA-associated TCR beta chains showed more clonal expansion and lower generation probabilities than non-associated chains that were equally common. The study listed approximately 150 TCR beta chains as associated with cytomegalovirus. In an earlier analysis of around 600 of the donors, most TCR beta V segments were observed in productive rearrangements about 87% or about 30% of the time, broadly matching IMGT annotations. In both the original and validation cohorts, the classifier was reported to diagnose cytomegalovirus status with high specificity and sensitivity. In a later analysis, around 17,000 TCR beta sequences were associated with specific HLA alleles at a false discovery rate of 0.05. Roughly 17 rarely observed V segments, including chromosome 9 orphons, were excluded from the earlier analysis of approximately 500 of the donors because counts were too low. A later analysis found that most CMV-associated TCR beta chains appeared HLA-restricted, with HLA associations seemingly driven largely by CMV exposure.

The CDR3 starts with the cysteine, ends with the phenylalanine, and has 16 residues. Just CDR3 DNA is preserved here, 48 bases in frame from base 1. Trimming takes 5 bases off V and 2 bases off J; junction bases not matched to a gene: 6. The germline V gene (reference sequence) sets CDR1 to LNHDA and CDR2 to SQIVND. The sequencing sample was made of PBMCs. The chain couples TRBV19 to TRBJ2-6; 7 junctional bases match TRBD1. The receptor's source is a man aged 35-49 years in good health and CMV-seropositive. The CDR3 reads as follows: CASSVPTGAGANVLTF. The DNA is TGTGCCAGTAGTGTACCTACAGGGGCTGGGGCCAACGTCCTGACTTTC.